Listed below are T cell receptor beta chains from one sample, sequenced in a study of blood T cell repertoires in COVID-19. Some clones are missing from TCRdb's copy, which holds only in-frame ones; the method was immunoSEQ multiplex PCR. The sample yields about 130,000 clones, 70% to 85% seen once. Material for sequencing was peripheral blood. These TCRs come from a woman of 80 years or more with acute or convalescent COVID-19. The CDR3 runs from the conserved cysteine through the conserved F or W. The D gene is left open where the match is weak. The size of a clone is reported for some rows only, either as once, few or many, or as a class for expanded clones.

v_gene	d_gene	j_gene	abundance	CDR3aa	CDR3nt
TRBV19	TRBD1	TRBJ1-2	NA	CASTPGRDRAGYGYTF	TGTGCCAGTACCCCAGGGAGGGACAGGGCTGGCTATGGCTACACCTTC
TRBV27	NA	TRBJ2-7	NA	CASSLVLGHEQYF	TGTGCCAGCAGTTTAGTGTTGGGGCACGAGCAGTACTTC
TRBV7-2	NA	TRBJ1-2	NA	CASSTTELYGYTF	TGTGCCAGCAGTACCACAGAGCTCTATGGCTACACCTTC
TRBV9	NA	TRBJ1-1	NA	CASSVGGTEAFF	TGTGCCAGCAGCGTAGGAGGGACTGAAGCTTTCTTT
TRBV5-1	NA	TRBJ1-5	NA	CASSSKDSSNQPQHF	TGCGCCAGCAGCTCGAAAGACAGTAGCAATCAGCCCCAGCATTTT
TRBV19	TRBD2	TRBJ2-2	NA	CASGGGILAGELFF	TGTGCTTCTGGGGGGGGAATATTGGCCGGGGAGCTGTTTTTT
TRBV2	TRBD1	TRBJ1-1	NA	CASSVDRGQAEAFF	TGTGCCAGCAGCGTAGACAGGGGGCAGGCTGAAGCTTTCTTT
TRBV6-2/TRBV6-3	TRBD2	TRBJ2-2	NA	CASSYPLAGGLNGELFF	TGTGCCAGCAGTTACCCCCTAGCGGGGGGGCTTAACGGGGAGCTGTTTTTT
TRBV6-5	TRBD1	TRBJ1-1	NA	CATRDSQRAEAFF	TGTGCCACCCGGGACAGTCAAAGGGCTGAAGCTTTCTTT
TRBV7-9	TRBD1	TRBJ1-2	once	CASSSGQGIYGYTF	TGTGCCAGCAGCTCGGGACAGGGGATATATGGCTACACCTTC
TRBV7-3	NA	TRBJ1-2	NA	CASSSYSNYGYTF	TGTGCCAGCAGCTCCTACAGCAACTATGGCTACACCTTC
TRBV7-2	NA	TRBJ1-4	NA	CASSPQGGDNEKLFF	TGTGCCAGCAGCCCGCAGGGCGGGGACAATGAAAAACTGTTTTTT
TRBV9	TRBD1	TRBJ2-5	NA	CASSPRTGGRETQYF	TGTGCCAGCAGCCCCCGGACAGGAGGAAGAGAGACCCAGTACTTC
TRBV30	TRBD2	TRBJ2-1	few	CALGGLAGGSVYNEQFF	TGTGCTCTTGGGGGTCTAGCGGGGGGCTCAGTATACAATGAGCAGTTCTTC
TRBV7-3	NA	TRBJ1-2	NA	CASSSSGGTGYTF	TGTGCCAGCAGCTCCTCCGGGGGGACTGGCTACACCTTC
TRBV11-2	TRBD1	TRBJ1-4	NA	CASSSQERQTGRNEKLFF	TGTGCCAGCAGCTCACAGGAGCGGCAGACAGGGCGCAATGAAAAACTGTTTTTT
TRBV27	TRBD1	TRBJ1-5	NA	CASSFLQGARSNQPQHF	TGTGCCAGCAGTTTCTTACAGGGGGCTAGGAGCAATCAGCCCCAGCATTTT
TRBV29-1	NA	TRBJ1-2	few	CSVGGGKGLVYGYTF	TGCAGCGTTGGGGGGGGAAAGGGCCTTGTCTATGGCTACACCTTC
TRBV19	NA	TRBJ2-1	few	CASTHTGEVPDEQFF	TGTGCCAGTACCCATACCGGGGAGGTTCCCGATGAGCAGTTCTTC
TRBV7-6	NA	TRBJ1-6	few	CASSLRVTYNSPLHF	TGTGCCAGCAGCTTACGGGTAACCTATAATTCACCCCTCCACTTT
TRBV24-1	NA	TRBJ2-5	NA	CATSDPGKETQYF	TGTGCCACCAGTGATCCAGGGAAAGAGACCCAGTACTTC